Described below is a single T cell receptor (beta chain) sequence and its context. The antigen is undetermined. CDR1 and CDR2 from the germline V gene are MNHEY and SVGEGT. The ends were cut back, 1 base at V and 0 bases at J, with 10 bases in the middle. The CDR3 is 15 amino acids. Assay used: immunoSEQ multiplex PCR; TCRdb lists only in-frame clones, some missing. This table has roughly 250,000 clones, approximately 93% appearing once. This sample is drawn from a study of T cell responses to AZD1222 COVID-19 vaccine. Study-wide results and caveats: Compared with day 0, the breadth and depth of the Spike-specific TCR repertoire rose significantly after two doses of AZD1222. Spike was spanned by vaccine-associated CD4 TCRs, which were dominant at 160-218 and 743-854. The sample set comprised mostly white British donors with more females, and clonal diversity was possibly underestimated.

The receptor's source is an adult in good health. Material: peripheral blood, obtained on day 0 of AZD1222 vaccination. The chain recombines TRBV6-2 or TRBV6-3 with TRBJ2-7; D perhaps matches TRBD2 (6 bases). For the CDR3, the DNA is TGTGCCAGCAGTTACTGGACTATATTCTCCTACGAGCAGTACTTC. As protein: CASSYWTIFSYEQYF.